This T cell receptor (beta chain) stems from a study of early T cells in non-severe SARS-CoV-2 infection. This clonotype appeared a few times. TCRdb re-derived calls from the 5' RACE reads in MiXCR, one entry per CDR3 protein. The table records 20,000 to 30,000 distinct CDR3 sequences, approximately 4.5% of them present only once. Per germline, CDR1 KGHDR and CDR2 SFDVKD. CDR3 size: 13 residues. The V end lost 7 bases, the J end lost 3 bases, and 8 bases lay between the germline ends. Material: whole blood. This rearrangement joins TRBV24-1 to TRBJ2-2, with a weak D call TRBD1 (5 bases). The sequence derives from an adult who was a healthcare worker with PCR-confirmed SARS-CoV-2 infection or an uninfected control (not recorded which). CDR3 DNA sequence: TGTGCCACCAGAGGGGCAGACACCGGGGAGCTGTTTTTT. Translating it yields CATRGADTGELFF.